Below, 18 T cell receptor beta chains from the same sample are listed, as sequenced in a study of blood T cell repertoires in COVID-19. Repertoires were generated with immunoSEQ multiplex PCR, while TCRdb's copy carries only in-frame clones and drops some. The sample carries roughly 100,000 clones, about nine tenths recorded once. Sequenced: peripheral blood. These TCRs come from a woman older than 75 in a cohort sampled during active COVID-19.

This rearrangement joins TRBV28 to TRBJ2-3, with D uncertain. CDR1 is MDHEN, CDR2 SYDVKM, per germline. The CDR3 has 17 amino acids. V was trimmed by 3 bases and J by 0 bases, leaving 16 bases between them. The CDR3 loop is CASSFVRLFTSTDTQYF. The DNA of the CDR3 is TGTGCCAGCAGTTTCGTACGCCTCTTCACTAGCACAGATACGCAGTATTTT.

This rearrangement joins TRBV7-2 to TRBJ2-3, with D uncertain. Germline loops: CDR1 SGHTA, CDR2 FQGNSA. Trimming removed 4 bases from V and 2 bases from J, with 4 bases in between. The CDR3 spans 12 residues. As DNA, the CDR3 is TGTGCCAGCAGCTCCAACACAGATACGCAGTATTTT. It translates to CASSSNTDTQYF.

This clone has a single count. The CDR3, as DNA: TGTGCCAGCAGCTTACCGGGGACAGAAGAGACCCAGTACTTC. It is translated as CASSLPGTEETQYF. The chain couples TRBV7-3 to TRBJ2-5, with 7 bases aligning to TRBD1. V lost 2 bases and J lost 3; bases outside the gene matches: 3. Germline-derived CDR1 and CDR2 are SGHTA and FQGTGA. The CDR3 sequence is 14 residues long.

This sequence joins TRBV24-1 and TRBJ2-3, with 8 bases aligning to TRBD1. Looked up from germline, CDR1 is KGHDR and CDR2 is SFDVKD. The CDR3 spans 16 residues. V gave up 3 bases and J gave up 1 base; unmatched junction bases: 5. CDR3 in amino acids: CATSDAGTGGTDTQYF. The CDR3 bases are TGTGCCACCAGTGATGCCGGGACAGGCGGCACAGATACGCAGTATTTT.

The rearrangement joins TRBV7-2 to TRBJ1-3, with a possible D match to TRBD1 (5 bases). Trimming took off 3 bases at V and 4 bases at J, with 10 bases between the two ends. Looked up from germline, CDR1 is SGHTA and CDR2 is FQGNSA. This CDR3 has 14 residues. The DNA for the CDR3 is TGTGCCAGCAGCTTCAGGGAAGCCGGAAACACCATATATTTT. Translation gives CASSFREAGNTIYF. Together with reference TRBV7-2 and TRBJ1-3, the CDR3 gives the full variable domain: GAGVSQSPSNKVTEKGKDVELRCDPISGHTALYWYRQSLGQGLEFLIYFQGNSAPDKSGLPSDRFSAERTGGSVSTLTIQRTQQEDSAVYLCASSFREAGNTIYFGEGSWLTVV.

The CDR3 is CASSLASGGVGNTIYF. Written as DNA, the CDR3 is TGTGCCAGCAGCTTGGCCTCTGGAGGGGTTGGAAACACCATATATTTT. The chain combines TRBV5-4 with TRBJ1-3, with D possibly being TRBD1 (5 bases). Germline V lookup: CDR1 SGHNT, CDR2 YYREEE (reference sequence). The CDR3 runs 16 residues. V lost 0 bases, J lost 3 bases, and 13 bases lay in between.

CDR3 residues: CASHLVGSPYNEQFF. The CDR3 DNA follows: TGTGCCAGCCACCTGGTCGGGAGCCCCTACAATGAGCAGTTCTTC. The chain uses TRBV11-2 and TRBJ2-1; possibly TRBD2 for D (6 bases). V was cut by 8 bases and J by 2 bases, with 16 bases left in between. The CDR3 consists of 15 residues. From germline, CDR1 is SGHAT and CDR2 FQNNGV.

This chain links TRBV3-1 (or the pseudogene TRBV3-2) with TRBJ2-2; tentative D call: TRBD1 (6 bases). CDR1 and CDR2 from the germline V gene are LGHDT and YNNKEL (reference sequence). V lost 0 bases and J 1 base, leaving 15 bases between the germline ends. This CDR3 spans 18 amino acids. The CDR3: CASSQERQATRNTGELFF. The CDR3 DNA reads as TGTGCCAGCAGCCAAGAAAGACAGGCAACCAGGAACACCGGGGAGCTGTTTTTT.

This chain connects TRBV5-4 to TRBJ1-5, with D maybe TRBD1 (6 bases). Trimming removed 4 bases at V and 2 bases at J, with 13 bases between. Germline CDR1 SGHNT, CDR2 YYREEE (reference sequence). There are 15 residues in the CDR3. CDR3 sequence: CASSLQGLGNQPQHF. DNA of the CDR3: TGTGCCAGCAGCCTTCAGGGGTTAGGCAATCAGCCCCAGCATTTT.

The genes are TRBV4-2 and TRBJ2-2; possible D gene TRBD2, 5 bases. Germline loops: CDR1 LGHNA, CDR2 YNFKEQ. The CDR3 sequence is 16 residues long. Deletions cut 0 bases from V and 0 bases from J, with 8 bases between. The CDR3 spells CASSQERRTNTGELFF. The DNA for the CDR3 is TGTGCCAGCAGCCAAGAGAGGAGGACGAACACCGGGGAGCTGTTTTTT.

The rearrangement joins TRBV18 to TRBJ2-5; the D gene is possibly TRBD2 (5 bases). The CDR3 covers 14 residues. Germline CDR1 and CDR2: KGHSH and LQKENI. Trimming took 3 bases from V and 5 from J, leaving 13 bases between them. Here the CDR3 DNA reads TGTGCCAGCTCACCGGTGGTCCGAGGGGAGACCCAGTACTTC. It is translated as CASSPVVRGETQYF.

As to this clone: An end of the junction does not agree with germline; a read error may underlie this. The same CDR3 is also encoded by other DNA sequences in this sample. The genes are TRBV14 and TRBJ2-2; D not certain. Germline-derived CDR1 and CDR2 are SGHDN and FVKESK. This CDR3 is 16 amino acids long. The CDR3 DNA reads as TGTGCTAGCAGAGAAACAAGAATCGCGAACACCGGGGAGCTGTTTTTT. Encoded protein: CASRETRIANTGELFF.

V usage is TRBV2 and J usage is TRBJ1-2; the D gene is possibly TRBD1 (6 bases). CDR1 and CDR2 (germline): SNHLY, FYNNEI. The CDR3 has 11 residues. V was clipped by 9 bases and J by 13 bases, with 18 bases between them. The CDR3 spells CARVTGDKPTF. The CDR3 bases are TGTGCCAGGGTGACAGGTGACAAGCCCACCTTC.

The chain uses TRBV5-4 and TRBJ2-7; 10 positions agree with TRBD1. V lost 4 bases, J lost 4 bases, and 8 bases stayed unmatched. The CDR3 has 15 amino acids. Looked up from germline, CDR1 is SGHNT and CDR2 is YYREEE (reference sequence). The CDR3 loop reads CASSAGQGIKYEQYF. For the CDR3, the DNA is TGTGCCAGCAGCGCGGGACAGGGGATTAAGTACGAGCAGTACTTC.

CDR3 residues: CASSLADRGPYNSPLHF. CDR3 nucleotide sequence: TGTGCCAGCAGCTTGGCCGATCGGGGTCCCTATAATTCACCCCTCCACTTT. The V call is TRBV5-4, the J call TRBJ1-6; no definite D call. This CDR3 has 17 residues. Germline CDR1 is SGHNT and CDR2 is YYREEE (reference sequence). V was pared by 0 bases and J by 2 bases, with 12 bases between.

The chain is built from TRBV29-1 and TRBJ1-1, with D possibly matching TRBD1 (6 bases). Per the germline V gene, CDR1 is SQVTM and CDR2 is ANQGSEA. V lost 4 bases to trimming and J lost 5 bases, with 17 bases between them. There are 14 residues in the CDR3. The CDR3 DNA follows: TGCAGCGTTGTAGGGGGGGGACTATGGACTGAAGCTTTCTTT. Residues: CSVVGGGLWTEAFF.

For the CDR3, the DNA is TGCAGCGTTCTTAAAAGGGGGCCAGATACGCAGTATTTT. As protein: CSVLKRGPDTQYF. The chain carries TRBV29-1 and TRBJ2-3, with 7 nucleotides matching TRBD1. The germline V gene encodes CDR1 SQVTM and CDR2 ANQGSEA. The CDR3 loop spans 13 amino acids. V gave up 5 bases and J gave up 4 bases; unmatched junction bases: 6.

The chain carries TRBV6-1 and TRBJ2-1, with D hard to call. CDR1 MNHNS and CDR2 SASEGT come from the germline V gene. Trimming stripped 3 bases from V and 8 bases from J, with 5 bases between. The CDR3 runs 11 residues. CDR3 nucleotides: TGTGCCAGCAGTGAGCGAGATGAGCAGTTCTTC. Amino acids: CASSERDEQFF.